This T cell receptor beta chain comes out of a study of blood T cell repertoires in COVID-19. Authors' data handling: Amplification with reference gene primers provided the estimates of nucleated cell counts. The table came from immunoSEQ multiplex PCR; TCRdb's copy has only in-frame clones and leaves some out. The DNA gave D and trimming, while V, J and clone size come from that table. The table lists fewer than 250,000 clones, about four fifths of them singletons. The germline CDR1 and CDR2 sequences are SGHAT and FQNNGV. With V trimmed by 6 bases and J by 0 bases, 9 bases remained unmatched. The CDR3 is 16 residues long.

The sequence came from a woman aged 40 to 50 with acute or convalescent COVID-19. Material: peripheral blood. The J gene is TRBJ2-3, the V gene TRBV11-2; TRBD2 matches at 7 bases. DNA of the CDR3: TGTGCCAGCAGTCGCGGCGCGGGGGTTAGCACAGATACGCAGTATTTT. Translating it yields CASSRGAGVSTDTQYF.